The T cell receptor (beta chain) described here comes from a study of CD8 T cells in ankylosing spondylitis. Study-wide points: Roughly 8 highly homologous variants formed a TCR beta motif that appeared characteristic of ankylosing spondylitis blood. Those disease-linked clones were CD8+; they were also relatively rare in peripheral blood. Some of the motif variants had earlier been found in reactive arthritis patients' fluid and blood.

As concerns this clonotype: What it recognizes is unknown.

Quantitative molecular-barcoded 5'-RACE generated the TCR beta libraries. In TCRdb, the 5' RACE reads were re-called with MiXCR into one record per CDR3 protein. Of around 91,000 distinct CDR3 sequences listed, approximately 9.6% were seen once; the top ten hold around 30%. The V end was cut by 6 bases, the J end by 8 bases, with 22 bases between. Per the germline V gene, CDR1 is MNHEY and CDR2 is SVGAGI. CDR3 length: 15 amino acids. The clonotype comes from a male donor with ankylosing spondylitis. The sample consisted of blood, either unsorted or a sorted T cell fraction (not recorded which). V usage is TRBV6-5 and J usage is TRBJ1-1; D not certain. The CDR3 DNA follows: TGTGCCAGCAGCTACCTCACAATAACCACCCTCGAAGCTTTCTTT. This encodes CASSYLTITTLEAFF.